The clone carrying this T cell receptor beta chain appeared many times. Its antigen is unidentified. The data originate from a study of T cells in Graves' hyperthyroidism and ophthalmopathy. Study results and caveats: Most thyroid clonotypes expanded above 0.001 appeared in blood too.

This CDR3 comprises 19 residues. J was trimmed by 3 bases and V by 2 bases; bases with no gene match: 12. CDR1 is DFQATT, CDR2 SNEGSKA, per germline (reference sequence). On the basis of clinical symptoms, serum thyroxine and TRAb, thyroid ultrasound and orbital computed tomography, diagnoses were made. RNA transcripts served as the template for amplifying TCR beta CDR3 regions. During a first-round RT-PCR of the TCR CDR3, the HTBI primer set was used. TCRdb redid the calling of the multiplex PCR reads with MiXCR, one entry per CDR3 protein. This sample yields some 570,000 distinct CDR3 sequences, of which 14% are seen a single time; 6.5% to 9% belongs to the top ten.

Sequenced sample: blood. The sequence derives from a woman younger than 35 with Graves' ophthalmopathy. J is TRBJ2-3 and V is TRBV20-1, with 15 nucleotides matching TRBD2. In nucleotides, the CDR3 is TGCAGTGCTAGAACTCTTCCAAGCGGGACTAGCGGGAGGACAGATACGCAGTATTTT. As protein: CSARTLPSGTSGRTDTQYF.